This entry lists 14 T cell receptor beta chains sequenced from one sample in a study of T cells after yellow fever vaccination. One entry per CDR3 protein results from TCRdb running MiXCR on the 5' RACE reads. In the table there are 200,000 or so distinct CDR3 sequences, roughly 6.3% of which are singletons. Sequenced here: CD4+ T cells sorted from PBMCs, sampled on the day of the yellow fever booster vaccination. The receptor source for this set is a man under 40 who received the YFV17D yellow fever vaccine.

This clonotype was counted many times. The chain uses TRBV6-5 and TRBJ2-1, with a tentative D call TRBD2 (6 bases). The CDR3 has 15 residues. V gave up 2 bases and J gave up 3 bases, with 11 bases separating them. Per the germline V gene, CDR1 is MNHEY and CDR2 is SVGAGI. CDR3 loop: CASSYDGSGYNEQFF. The CDR3, as DNA: TGTGCCAGCAGTTACGACGGGAGCGGCTACAATGAGCAGTTCTTC.

The CDR3 DNA sequence: TGCAGTGCATATCAGGGGGGCCTACTGTTTTTT. Residues: CSAYQGGLLFF. V gene TRBV20-1 combines with J gene TRBJ1-4; 7 bases agree with TRBD1. The CDR3 extends over 11 amino acids. V was clipped by 6 bases and J by 13 bases; unmatched bases: 8. Germline V gives CDR1 DFQATT, CDR2 SNEGSKA (reference sequence).

In nucleotides, the CDR3 is TGTGCCAGCAGCTTAAATTTGAGAGGATCGAACACTGAAGCTTTCTTT. Its protein is CASSLNLRGSNTEAFF. The chain joins TRBV7-2 to TRBJ1-1; D not resolved. Trimming stripped 2 bases from V and 1 base from J, with 14 bases between. Germline V gene data show CDR1 as SGHTA and CDR2 as FQGNSA. This CDR3 spans 16 amino acids. Filled out from reference TRBV7-2 and TRBJ1-1, the complete variable domain reads GAGVSQSPSNKVTEKGKDVELRCDPISGHTALYWYRQSLGQGLEFLIYFQGNSAPDKSGLPSDRFSAERTGGSVSTLTIQRTQQEDSAVYLCASSLNLRGSNTEAFFGQGTRLTVV.

This clonotype was seen many times. Mismatch with germline at one junction end may stem from a read error. The chain couples TRBV3-1 to TRBJ2-7; 13 bases align to TRBD2. Germline assignment: CDR1 LGHDT and CDR2 YNNKEL (reference sequence). This CDR3 region has 12 residues. The CDR3 is CASSQGLAGGIF. The CDR3 DNA reads as TGTGCCAGCAGCCAAGGACTAGCGGGAGGAATTTTC.

This clonotype was seen many times. This chain links TRBV19 with TRBJ2-7; TRBD1 agrees at 8 bases. V was clipped by 4 bases and J by 2 bases; unmatched bases: 7. The CDR3 loop spans 15 amino acids. The germline CDR1 and CDR2 sequences are LNHDA and SQIVND (reference sequence). The CDR3 DNA reads as TGTGCCAGTAGTAGGACAGGGTCGGGAACCTACGAGCAGTACTTC. This encodes CASSRTGSGTYEQYF.

This clonotype came up a few times. The V gene is TRBV30, the J gene TRBJ2-2, with 10 bases identical to TRBD1. This CDR3 comprises 15 residues. Trimming at V came to 2 bases and at J to 3 bases, leaving 3 bases not matched to a gene. Germline CDR1 GTSNPN, CDR2 SVGIG (reference sequence). This CDR3 is CAWSYGQGDTGELFF. The CDR3 DNA is TGTGCCTGGAGTTACGGACAGGGGGACACCGGGGAGCTGTTTTTT.

This clonotype was counted only a few times. The V call is TRBV27, the J call TRBJ1-6; no reliable D call. CDR3 length equals 14 residues. V lost 0 bases and J lost 10, with 10 bases in between. CDR1 and CDR2 (germline): MNHEY, SMNVEV (reference sequence). The CDR3 is CASSLSPRLSPLHF. The CDR3 DNA is TGTGCCAGCAGTTTATCGCCACGGCTATCACCCCTCCACTTT.

This clonotype was detected a few times. The V call is TRBV4-3, the J call TRBJ2-7, with a weak D call TRBD2 (6 bases). Germline V lookup: CDR1 LGHNA, CDR2 YSLEER. This CDR3 is 15 amino acids long. Deletions cut 4 bases from V and 2 bases from J, with 15 bases between. The CDR3 DNA reads TGCGCCAGCAGCCTGTATACCGGAGGGACCTACGAGCAGTACTTC. Encoded protein: CASSLYTGGTYEQYF.

Many counts were recorded for this clonotype. This sequence joins TRBV7-2 and TRBJ2-5; D might be TRBD1 (6 bases). With 5 bases removed from V and 4 bases from J, the gap between germline ends came to 11 bases. The CDR3 totals 13 residues. Germline assignment: CDR1 SGHTA and CDR2 FQGNSA. This CDR3 is CASSLGQRETQYF. CDR3 bases: TGTGCCAGCAGCCTCGGACAGAGAGAGACCCAGTACTTC.

This chain links TRBV30 with TRBJ1-4, with D possibly being TRBD1 (5 bases). Per germline, CDR1 GTSNPN and CDR2 SVGIG (reference sequence). Trimming removed 2 bases from V and 7 bases from J, with 11 bases in between. The length of the CDR3 is 13 residues. The CDR3 nucleotides are TGTGCCTGGAGTTCAGGGTTGAGTGAAAAACTGTTTTTT. Encoded protein: CAWSSGLSEKLFF.

This chain links TRBV5-1 with TRBJ2-5, with 8 bases that match TRBD1. In germline, CDR1 is SGHRS, CDR2 YFSETQ. Losses at the gene ends were 0 bases for V and 1 base for J; bases not matched to a gene: 5. This CDR3 spans 16 amino acids. The CDR3 DNA reads TGCGCCAGCAGCTTGGCCCTACAGGGGGGCCAAGAGACCCAGTACTTC. It specifies CASSLALQGGQETQYF.

A remark on this clonotype: This may come from a read error, since a much larger clone is one base off. The rearrangement links TRBV5-1 to TRBJ2-2; TRBD2 agrees at 7 bases. The CDR3 is 15 residues long. Germline V gives CDR1 SGHRS, CDR2 YFSETQ. The CDR3 loop is CSSSWSGGNTGELFF. DNA for the CDR3: TGCTCCAGCAGCTGGTCGGGGGGAAACACCGGGGAGCTGTTTTTT. Drawing the rest from reference TRBV5-1 and TRBJ2-2, the complete variable domain is KAGVTQTPRYLIKTRGQQVTLSCSPISGHRSVSWYQQTPGQGLQFLFEYFSETQRNKGNFPGRFSGRQFSNSRSEMNVSTLELGDSALYLCSSSWSGGNTGELFFGEGSRLTVL.

This clonotype was found a few times. The chain carries TRBV29-1 and TRBJ2-5; D might be TRBD1 (6 bases). The CDR3 spans 14 residues. CDR1 and CDR2 (germline): SQVTM, ANQGSEA. V lost 7 bases, J lost 10 bases, and 25 bases lay in between. CDR3 protein: CSAKDRPNHYYQYF. CDR3 nucleotides: TGCAGCGCGAAAGACAGGCCAAACCACTACTACCAGTACTTC. Supplemented by reference TRBV29-1 and TRBJ2-5, the full variable domain reads SAVISQKPSRDICQRGTSLTIQCQVDSQVTMMFWYRQQPGQSLTLIATANQGSEATYESGFVIDKFPISRPNLTFSTLTVSNMSPEDSSIYLCSAKDRPNHYYQYFGPGTRLLVL.

This clonotype was picked up many times. The gene calls are TRBV7-2 and TRBJ2-4; D remains unclear. The CDR3 has 16 residues. CDR1 is SGHTA, CDR2 FQGNSA, per germline. Trimming cost V 5 bases and J 1 base, with 15 bases left between them. CDR3 bases: TGTGCCAGCAGCCTCAACCGACTGGGGGCCAAAAACATTCAGTACTTC. It codes for CASSLNRLGAKNIQYF.